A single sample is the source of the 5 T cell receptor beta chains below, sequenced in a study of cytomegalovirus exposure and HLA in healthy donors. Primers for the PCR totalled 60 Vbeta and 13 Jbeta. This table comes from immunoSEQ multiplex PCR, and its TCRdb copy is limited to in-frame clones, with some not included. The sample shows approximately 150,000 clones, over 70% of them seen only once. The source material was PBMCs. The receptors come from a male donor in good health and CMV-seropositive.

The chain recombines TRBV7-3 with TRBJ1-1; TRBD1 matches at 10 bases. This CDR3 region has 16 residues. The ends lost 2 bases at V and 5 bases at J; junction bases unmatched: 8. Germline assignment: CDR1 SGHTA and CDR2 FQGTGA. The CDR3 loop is CASSLPGTGEGTEAFF. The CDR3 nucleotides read TGTGCCAGCAGCTTACCCGGGACAGGGGAGGGGACTGAAGCTTTCTTT.

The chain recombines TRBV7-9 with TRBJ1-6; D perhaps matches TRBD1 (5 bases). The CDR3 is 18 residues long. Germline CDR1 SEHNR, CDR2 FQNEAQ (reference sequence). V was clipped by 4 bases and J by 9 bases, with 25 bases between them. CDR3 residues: CASSYPSGVETMRSPLHF. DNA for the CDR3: TGTGCCAGCAGCTACCCTTCGGGGGTCGAGACAATGCGTTCACCCCTCCACTTT.

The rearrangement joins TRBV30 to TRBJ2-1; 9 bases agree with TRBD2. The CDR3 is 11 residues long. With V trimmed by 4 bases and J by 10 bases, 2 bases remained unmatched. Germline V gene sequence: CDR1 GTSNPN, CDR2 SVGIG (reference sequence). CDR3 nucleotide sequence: TGTGCCTGGACGCGGGGGGGCGAGCAGTTCTTC. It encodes CAWTRGGEQFF. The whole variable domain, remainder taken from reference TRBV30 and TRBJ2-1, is SQTIHQWPATLVQPVGSPLSLECTVEGTSNPNLYWYRQAAGRGLQLLFYSVGIGQISSEVPQNLSASRPQDRQFILSSKKLLLSDSGFYLCAWTRGGEQFFGPGTRLTVL.

CDR3 coding DNA: TGTGCCACCAACTACCTTGGGGGCCCGAACACTGAAGCTTTCTTT. It is translated as CATNYLGGPNTEAFF. This rearrangement joins TRBV6-5 to TRBJ1-1, with D possibly TRBD1 on 6 matching bases. V dropped 10 bases and J dropped 1 base, with 19 bases sitting between them. The CDR3 is 15 residues long. CDR1 is MNHEY and CDR2 is SVGAGI in the germline V gene.

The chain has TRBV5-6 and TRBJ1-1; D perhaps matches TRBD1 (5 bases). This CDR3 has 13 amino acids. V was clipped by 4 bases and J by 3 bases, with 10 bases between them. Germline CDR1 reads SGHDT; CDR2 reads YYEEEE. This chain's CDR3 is CASSPDIYTEAFF. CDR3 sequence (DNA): TGTGCCAGCAGCCCGGACATCTACACTGAAGCTTTCTTT.